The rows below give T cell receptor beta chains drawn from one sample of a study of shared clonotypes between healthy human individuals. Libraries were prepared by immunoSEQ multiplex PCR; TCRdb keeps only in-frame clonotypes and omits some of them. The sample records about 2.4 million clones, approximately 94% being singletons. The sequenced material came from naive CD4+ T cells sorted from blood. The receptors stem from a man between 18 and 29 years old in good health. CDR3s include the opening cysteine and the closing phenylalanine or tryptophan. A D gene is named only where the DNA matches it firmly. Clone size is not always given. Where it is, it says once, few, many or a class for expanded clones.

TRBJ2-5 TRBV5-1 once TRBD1 TGCGCCAGCAGCTTGGCCGGACAGGGACACCAAGAGACCCAGTACTTC CASSLAGQGHQETQYF
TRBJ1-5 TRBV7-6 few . TGTGCCAGCAGCTTAGTATTACGTCAGCTAAAGTATAGCAATCAGCCCCAGCATTTT CASSLVLRQLKYSNQPQHF
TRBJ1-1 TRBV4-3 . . TGCGCCAGCAGCCAGGAGCCGGTGAACACTGAAGCTTTCTTT CASSQEPVNTEAFF
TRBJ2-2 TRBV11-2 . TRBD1 TGTGCCAGCAGCTTAGCGGGACAGGGCCCCGGGGAGCTGTTTTTT CASSLAGQGPGELFF
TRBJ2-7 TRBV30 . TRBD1 TGTGCCTGGACGGAACAGGGGCGCAAATCCTACGAGCAGTACTTC CAWTEQGRKSYEQYF
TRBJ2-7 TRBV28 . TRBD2 TGTGCCAGCAGTTTAGGGGCCCGGACTAGCGGCGACTCCTACGAGCAGTACTTC CASSLGARTSGDSYEQYF
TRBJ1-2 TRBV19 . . TGTGCCAGTAGTACCCTTCGAAGCCAGGTCAACTATGGCTACACCTTC CASSTLRSQVNYGYTF
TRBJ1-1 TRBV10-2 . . TGCGCCAGCAGTGAGCCGTTAAACAAAATTACAGCGAACACTGAAGCTTTCTTT CASSEPLNKITANTEAFF
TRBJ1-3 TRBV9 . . TGTGCCAGCACCACAGGAGGTACAGGAAACACCATATATTTT CASTTGGTGNTIYF
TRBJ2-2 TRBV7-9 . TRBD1 TGTGCCAGCAGCCCGGGACAGGGAGGAATACCCGGGGAGCTGTTTTTT CASSPGQGGIPGELFF
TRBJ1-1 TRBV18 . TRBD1 TGTGCCAGCTCAGCGACAGGGGACACTGAAGCTTTCTTT CASSATGDTEAFF
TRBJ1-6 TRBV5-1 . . TGCGCCAGCAGCTCTGCCACCTCATATAATTCACCCCTCCACTTT CASSSATSYNSPLHF
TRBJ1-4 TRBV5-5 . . TGTGCCAGCAGCTTGGAAGGAGCTACCGCCGCTAATGAAAAACTGTTTTTT CASSLEGATAANEKLFF
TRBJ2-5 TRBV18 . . TGTGCCAGCTCACCACCGGTGAGGGGGGGAGAGACCCAGTACTTC CASSPPVRGGETQYF
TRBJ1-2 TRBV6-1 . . TGTGCCAGCAGTGAAAAACGGAACTATGGCTACACCTTC CASSEKRNYGYTF
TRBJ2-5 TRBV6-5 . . TGTGCCAGCAGTTACTCGTGGGAGGTGGGGACCCAGTACTTC CASSYSWEVGTQYF
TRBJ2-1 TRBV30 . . TGTGCCTGGAGCGGCTCCGAGCAGTTCTTC CAWSGSEQFF
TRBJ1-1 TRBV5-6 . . TGTGCCAGCAGCCGGGACATTGGAATGAACACTGAAGCTTTCTTT CASSRDIGMNTEAFF
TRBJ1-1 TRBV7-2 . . TGTGCCAGCAGCCGAGAGGCAGGGAGCCACACTGAAGCTTTCTTT CASSREAGSHTEAFF
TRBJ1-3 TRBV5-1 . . TGCGCCAGCAGCTTGGAGGCGGCCTCTGGAAACACCATATATTTT CASSLEAASGNTIYF
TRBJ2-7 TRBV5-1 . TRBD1 TGCGCCAGCAGCTTTGGACAGGGGGCCTCCGAGCAGTACTTC CASSFGQGASEQYF
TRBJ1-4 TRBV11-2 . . TGTGCCAGCAGCTTAATTTCAATGGCGGGGGGCCAGGAAAAACTGTTTTTT CASSLISMAGGQEKLFF
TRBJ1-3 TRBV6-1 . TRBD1 TGTGCCAGCAGGGAACGACAGGGTCAGGGAAACACCATATATTTT CASRERQGQGNTIYF
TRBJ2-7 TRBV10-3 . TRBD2 TGTGCCATCAGCCCCGGACTAGCCGACTACGAGCAGTACTTC CAISPGLADYEQYF
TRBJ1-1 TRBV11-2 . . TGTGCCAGCAGGGGGGGGGCGAACACTGAAGCTTTCTTT CASRGGANTEAFF
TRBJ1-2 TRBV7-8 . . TGTGCCAGCAGCTTAGAATCGTCCAGCCTGAACTATGGCTACACCTTC CASSLESSSLNYGYTF
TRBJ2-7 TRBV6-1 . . TGTGCCAGCTCAAGGGCAGGGGACTCCTACGAGCAGTACTTC CASSRAGDSYEQYF
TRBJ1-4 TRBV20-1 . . TGCAGTGCCACAAATGAAAAACTGTTTTTT CSATNEKLFF
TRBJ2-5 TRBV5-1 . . TGCGCCAGCAGCCCCAGCCCCGGGGGTAACTCCCAAGAGACCCAGTACTTC CASSPSPGGNSQETQYF
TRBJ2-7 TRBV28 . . TGTGCCAGCAGTCGCGCGGGGACCCTCACCGAGCAGTACTTC CASSRAGTLTEQYF
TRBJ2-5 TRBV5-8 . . TGTGCCAGCAGCTTCAGGGCCTTTGGGACGGAGACCCAGTACTTC CASSFRAFGTETQYF
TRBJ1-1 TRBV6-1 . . TGTGCCAGCAGTGAAGCGCCCCAGGGGATTGTCGGGAACACTGAAGCTTTCTTT CASSEAPQGIVGNTEAFF
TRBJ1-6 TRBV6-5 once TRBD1 TGTGCCAGCAGCTCCGGACAGGGACATTCACCCCTCCACTTT CASSSGQGHSPLHF
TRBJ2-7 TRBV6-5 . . TGTGCCAGCAGCCGGGGCCCGAGGGCCTACGAGCAGTACTTC CASSRGPRAYEQYF
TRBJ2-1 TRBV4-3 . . TGCGCCAGCAGCCAAGATCTGACTAGCAGGGGTGAGCAGTTCTTC CASSQDLTSRGEQFF
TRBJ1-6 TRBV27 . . TGTGCCAGCAGTGGTCAGGCGTCAGTCTATAATTCACCCCTCCACTTT CASSGQASVYNSPLHF
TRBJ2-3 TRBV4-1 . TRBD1 TGCGCCAGCAGCCAAGGGTCAGGGGGCGGCTCAGATACGCAGTATTTT CASSQGSGGGSDTQYF
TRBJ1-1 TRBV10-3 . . TGTGCCATCAGTAAAGGGACGGAGAACACTGAAGCTTTCTTT CAISKGTENTEAFF
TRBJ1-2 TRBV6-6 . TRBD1 TGTGCCAGCAGCCCCGGGACAGCCGGTGGCTACACCTTC CASSPGTAGGYTF